Shown below are 27 T cell receptor beta chains from a single sample sequenced in a study of post-analysis software for immune sequencing data. Whole-study results and caveats: Patients carried roughly 5 TRBV segments more frequently than controls did, and TRBV5-6, TRBV5-1 and TRBV20-1 were among them.

Unique molecular identifiers were present in the TCR beta cDNA libraries. TCRdb used MiXCR to reprocess the PCR reads, holding one entry per CDR3 protein. The sample carries some 800,000 distinct CDR3 sequences, about half recorded once. Their specific antigens are unknown. Specimen: blood. The receptors here all came from a girl aged 10 to 17 with multiple sclerosis.

The chain uses TRBV12-3 or TRBV12-4 and TRBJ2-6, with a weak D call TRBD1 (6 bases). Trimming cost V 3 bases and J 1 base, with 13 bases left between them. The CDR3 consists of 17 residues. The CDR3 region is CASSFAATGSGANVLTF. CDR3 DNA: TGTGCCAGCAGTTTTGCTGCAACAGGGTCTGGGGCCAACGTCCTGACTTTC.

This clonotype appeared a few times. J is TRBJ1-2 and V is TRBV29-1; D is perhaps TRBD1 (6 bases). Germline values: CDR1 SQVTM, CDR2 ANQGSEA. V was clipped by 7 bases and J by 7 bases, with 19 bases between them. CDR3 length: 13 residues. Written as DNA, the CDR3 is TGCAGCGCCACGAGCGGGGGGCGGGGTGGCTACACCTTC. Encoded protein: CSATSGGRGGYTF.

This rearrangement joins TRBV28 to TRBJ1-1; the D is unclear. Germline CDR1 reads MDHEN; CDR2 reads SYDVKM. This CDR3 spans 19 amino acids. V was cut by 3 bases and J by 0 bases, with 23 bases left in between. The CDR3 nucleotides are TGTGCCAGCAGTTTCGGGTTTATTGGGCGGACGAAATTGAACACTGAAGCTTTCTTT. Amino acid sequence: CASSFGFIGRTKLNTEAFF.

This clonotype was counted between two and nine times. This chain links TRBV7-9 with TRBJ2-4; the match to TRBD2 covers 8 bases. V gave up 5 bases and J gave up 13 bases; unmatched junction bases: 25. The CDR3 loop spans 18 amino acids. The germline V gene has CDR1 SEHNR and CDR2 FQNEAQ (reference sequence). CDR3 sequence (DNA): TGTGCCAGCAGCCAGGGACTAGTCCCGTACGGTTCTTCTCCGGAGCAGTACTTC. Amino acids: CASSQGLVPYGSSPEQYF.

This clonotype was recorded a few times. V gene TRBV6-2 or TRBV6-3 combines with J gene TRBJ2-4; 9 nucleotides line up with TRBD2. The J call may be mistaken, given a closer DNA end match to TRBJ2-7. This CDR3 is 15 amino acids long. Per the germline V gene, CDR1 is MNHEY and CDR2 is SVGEGT. Here the CDR3 reads CASSYSASGTYEQYF. The DNA of the CDR3 is TGTGCCAGCAGTTACTCGGCTAGCGGGACCTACGAGCAGTACTTC.

This clonotype came up a few times. The CDR3 is CASSDPWTSDNNEQFF. CDR3 DNA: TGTGCCAGCAGTGATCCCTGGACTAGCGACAACAATGAGCAGTTCTTC. J is TRBJ2-1 and V is TRBV12-3 or TRBV12-4; 9 bases are shared with TRBD2. Trimming took 5 bases from V and 5 from J; bases not matched to a gene: 10. This CDR3 comprises 16 residues.

This chain joins TRBV20-1 and TRBJ2-3; 10 positions agree with TRBD2. V gave up 1 base and J gave up 3 bases; unmatched junction bases: 16. The CDR3 runs to 19 residues. Germline CDR1 reads DFQATT; CDR2 reads SNEGSKA (reference sequence). The CDR3 spells CSARGERVRTSGLTDTQYF. The CDR3, as DNA: TGCAGTGCTAGAGGAGAAAGGGTGAGGACTAGCGGTCTTACAGATACGCAGTATTTT.

This chain links TRBV27 with TRBJ2-7, with TRBD1 identical over 8 bases. The CDR3 is 16 residues long. The V segment lost 6 bases and the J segment 7 bases; nucleotides outside the gene matches: 17. Germline values: CDR1 MNHEY, CDR2 SMNVEV (reference sequence). The CDR3 sequence is CASRSIAGTGCIEQYF. The CDR3 DNA sequence: TGTGCCAGCAGATCAATCGCCGGGACAGGCTGCATTGAGCAGTACTTC.

J is TRBJ2-7 and V is TRBV12-3 or TRBV12-4; TRBD2 matches 9 bases. This CDR3 is built from 15 residues. V was pared by 7 bases and J by 3 bases, with 10 bases of the junction left unmatched. The CDR3 DNA sequence: TGTGCCAGCACCTCGGAGCGGGAGGCTTTCTACGAGCAGTACTTC. Protein: CASTSEREAFYEQYF.

The chain couples TRBV10-3 to TRBJ2-3; no reliable D call. The CDR3 sequence is 12 residues long. Trimming shortened V by 6 bases and J by 4 bases, and 8 bases separated the two germline ends. The germline V gene has CDR1 ENHRY and CDR2 SYGVKD. In DNA form, the CDR3 reads TGTGCCATCAGCGGCGGTCCAGATACGCAGTATTTT. It specifies CAISGGPDTQYF.

The chain recombines TRBV20-1 with TRBJ2-3; 9 bases are shared with TRBD2. The CDR3 spans 16 residues. J was trimmed by 4 bases and V by 3 bases; bases with no gene match: 11. Germline V gene lookup returns CDR1 DFQATT and CDR2 SNEGSKA (reference sequence). Here the CDR3 reads CSARPGTSMKADTQYF. The CDR3 DNA is TGCAGTGCTAGGCCCGGGACTAGCATGAAGGCAGATACGCAGTATTTT.

The chain joins TRBV20-1 to TRBJ2-3; 12 bases match TRBD2. CDR1 and CDR2 (germline): DFQATT, SNEGSKA (reference sequence). CDR3 size: 14 residues. The V segment lost 6 bases and the J segment 8 bases; nucleotides outside the gene matches: 9. Here the CDR3 DNA reads TGCAGTGCGGCTAGCGGGAGGGCCAGGTCTACGCAGTATTTT. This encodes CSAASGRARSTQYF.

The genes are TRBV6-4 and TRBJ2-3, with 9 nucleotides matching TRBD2. The CDR3 totals 16 residues. Germline-derived CDR1 and CDR2 are MRHNA and SNTAGT. V shed 6 bases, J shed 2 bases, and the junction held 9 bases outside the gene matches. CDR3 in DNA: TGTGCCAGCAGCGAATCAGCGGGAGGACCCACAGATACGCAGTATTTT. This gives the protein CASSESAGGPTDTQYF.

V usage is TRBV7-9 and J usage is TRBJ2-1; no definite D call. The CDR3 has 13 amino acids. Germline loops: CDR1 SEHNR, CDR2 FQNEAQ (reference sequence). Between the trimmed V and J ends, which lost 0 bases and 12 bases, there was a span of 12 bases. The CDR3 loop is CASSLAVADTQFF. As DNA, the CDR3 is TGTGCCAGCAGCTTAGCGGTGGCCGACACGCAGTTCTTC. The full variable domain, completed using reference TRBV7-9 and TRBJ2-1, is DTGVSQNPRHKITKRGQNVTFRCDPISEHNRLYWYRQTLGQGPEFLTYFQNEAQLEKSRLLSDRFSAERPKGSFSTLEIQRTEQGDSAMYLCASSLAVADTQFFGPGTRLTVL.

The chain uses TRBV6-2 or TRBV6-3 and TRBJ1-5; perhaps TRBD1 as D (5 bases). Germline V gene sequence: CDR1 MNHEY, CDR2 SVGEGT. The V and J ends lost 4 bases and 4 bases respectively, with 20 bases between them. The CDR3 is 17 residues long. The CDR3 loop reads CASSSRDPLVWNQPQHF. In DNA form, the CDR3 reads TGTGCCAGCAGTTCCCGGGACCCTTTGGTGTGGAATCAGCCCCAGCATTTT.

CDR3 coding DNA: TGTGCCAGCAGCTTAGTTCCGGGCCAGACCCAGTACTTC. Translated: CASSLVPGQTQYF. J is TRBJ2-7 and V is TRBV7-9; no clear D gene. The J call may be mistaken, given a closer DNA end match to TRBJ2-5. There are 13 residues in the CDR3. The germline V gene encodes CDR1 SEHNR and CDR2 FQNEAQ (reference sequence).

This clonotype was observed a handful of times. J is TRBJ2-3 and V is TRBV7-9, with unresolved D. The CDR3 has 15 amino acids. Trimming removed 5 bases from V and 2 bases from J, with 14 bases in between. CDR1 and CDR2 from the germline V gene are SEHNR and FQNEAQ (reference sequence). This CDR3 reads CASSMRRGFTDTQYF. CDR3 coding DNA: TGTGCCAGCAGCATGCGACGTGGGTTCACAGATACGCAGTATTTT.

This clonotype was detected only a few times. One end of the junction is discordant with germline, which a read error may explain. The chain links TRBV5-6 to TRBJ2-5; D might be TRBD1 or TRBD2, each matching 5 bases. Germline CDR1 reads SGHDT; CDR2 reads YYEEEE. This CDR3 is 14 amino acids long. CDR3 in amino acids: CASSLERGEETQYF. In DNA form, the CDR3 reads TGTGCCAGCAGTTTGGAAAGAGGGGAAGAGACCCAGTACTTC.

The chain recombines TRBV27 with TRBJ2-4; D unresolved. The CDR3 totals 15 residues. CDR1 is MNHEY and CDR2 is SMNVEV in the germline V gene (reference sequence). V was pared by 6 bases and J by 0 bases, with 12 bases between. DNA for the CDR3: TGTGCCAGCAGCGACCATGCCTTAGCCAAAAACATTCAGTACTTC. This gives the protein CASSDHALAKNIQYF.

In its sample, this clonotype was seen a few times. J is TRBJ2-7 and V is TRBV20-1; weak D call: TRBD2 (5 bases). Trimming took off 6 bases at V and 7 bases at J, with 22 bases between the two ends. This CDR3 comprises 14 residues. Germline CDR1 DFQATT, CDR2 SNEGSKA (reference sequence). The CDR3 is CSALLGRLYNEQYF. DNA for the CDR3: TGCAGTGCGCTACTAGGAAGGTTATACAATGAGCAGTACTTC.

This clonotype has just a few counts. V usage is TRBV7-2 and J usage is TRBJ2-5; TRBD1 matches at 7 bases. The CDR3 has 14 amino acids. J lost 2 bases, V lost 6 bases, and 6 bases had no gene match. Germline loops: CDR1 SGHTA, CDR2 FQGNSA. The CDR3: CASSQPGQQETQYF. The CDR3 nucleotides are TGTGCCAGCAGTCAGCCGGGACAGCAAGAGACCCAGTACTTC.

The V gene is TRBV7-9, the J gene TRBJ2-7; TRBD1 might be the D (5 bases). The CDR3 extends over 13 amino acids. In germline, CDR1 is SEHNR, CDR2 FQNEAQ (reference sequence). Trimming cost V 8 bases and J 4 bases, with 15 bases left between them. CDR3 region: CASSWQGGYEQYF. The DNA of the CDR3 is TGTGCCAGCTCCTGGCAGGGTGGTTACGAGCAGTACTTC. Full variable domain (rest looked up from reference TRBV7-9 and TRBJ2-7): DTGVSQNPRHKITKRGQNVTFRCDPISEHNRLYWYRQTLGQGPEFLTYFQNEAQLEKSRLLSDRFSAERPKGSFSTLEIQRTEQGDSAMYLCASSWQGGYEQYFGPGTRLTVT.

The chain employs TRBV11-3 and TRBJ2-1, with D unresolved. With 6 bases removed from V and 12 bases from J, the gap between germline ends came to 21 bases. There are 14 residues in the CDR3. Germline V gives CDR1 SGHNT, CDR2 YENEEA. The CDR3 DNA follows: TGTGCCAGCAGTCCATCCCCCGGCCGCTTCGGGCAGTTCTTC. Protein sequence: CASSPSPGRFGQFF.

The chain recombines TRBV20-1 with TRBJ2-1; 10 nucleotides align to TRBD2. The V gene's germline CDR1 is DFQATT and CDR2 SNEGSKA (reference sequence). The V and J ends lost 5 bases and 1 base, in that order; junction bases with no gene match: 5. This CDR3 is 15 amino acids long. CDR3 region: CSAPLAGGSYNEQFF. CDR3 coding DNA: TGCAGTGCTCCATTAGCGGGAGGTTCCTACAATGAGCAGTTCTTC.

The chain is built from TRBV7-2 and TRBJ2-1; D is perhaps TRBD2 (6 bases). The germline V and J ends were trimmed by 2 bases and 9 bases, with 8 bases remaining between them. The CDR3 contains 12 residues. Looked up from germline, CDR1 is SGHTA and CDR2 is FQGNSA. CDR3 sequence (DNA): TGTGCCAGCAGCTTACTAGCGCGTGAGCAGTTCTTC. It encodes CASSLLAREQFF.

The chain has TRBV3-1 and TRBJ2-7, with TRBD2 identical over 10 bases. Trimming removed 2 bases from V and 3 bases from J; junction bases left unmatched: 1. CDR3 length equals 14 residues. Per germline, CDR1 LGHDT and CDR2 YNNKEL (reference sequence). CDR3 residues: CASSQSSGSYEQYF. For the CDR3, the DNA is TGTGCCAGCAGCCAATCTAGCGGGAGCTACGAGCAGTACTTC.

V is TRBV4-2 and J is TRBJ2-5; D ambiguous. The J call may be incorrect, as the DNA end agrees better with TRBJ2-7. The CDR3 is made up of 14 amino acids. The germline CDR1 and CDR2 sequences are LGHNA and YNFKEQ. CDR3 DNA: TGTGCCAGCAGCCCGGGTCATCAGGCTTACGAGCAGTACTTC. Translated, it gives CASSPGHQAYEQYF.